This T cell receptor (beta chain) was documented in a study of early T cells in non-severe SARS-CoV-2 infection (dated by TCRdb to the early 2020s). Regarding the complete study: Because TCR sequencing was done on bulk RNA from unsorted whole blood, the alpha and beta chains could not be paired.

On this clonotype: This clone's antigen is unknown. Qualities for individual bases were not recorded, and no much larger clone is one base off.

The library was made by 5' RACE. Instrument used: NextSeq 500. Unique molecular identifiers were attached to individual cDNA molecules in the TCR library protocol so that sequencing error and PCR bias could be corrected. TCR alpha and beta chains were both sequenced, and the abundances of alpha and beta sequences in each sample were closely correlated with each other. In the original analysis: Decombinator V4 was used to annotate TCR sequences for V gene, J gene and CDR3. TCRs were defined as expanded if a significant change between any two time points was detected under a Poisson model with p below 0.0001. TCR abundances were normalised to the total number of TCRs sequenced in each sample and reported as counts per million. TRAV1-2 paired with TRAJ12, TRAJ20 or TRAJ33 defined MAIT TCRs, while TRAV10 paired with TRAJ18 defined iNKT TCRs. VDJdb, accessed 1 November 2021, was searched for CMV, EBV and SARS-CoV-2 annotated TCRs, excluding TCRs annotated for multiple antigens. TCRdb redid the processing of the public reads, applying fastp at Q25 and MiXCR, and retained in-frame beta chains. Rows with a matching CDR3 protein are joined into one entry that keeps the most common DNA and genes. The V and J calls come from TCRdb's annotation, not from the publication. A total of fewer than 75,000 distinct CDR3 sequences appear in this sample, around 20% of them only once. Approximately 16% of the sample goes to the ten largest clones.

V trim: 2 bases; J trim: 7 bases; unmatched bases: 9. Including cysteine and phenylalanine, the CDR3 has 16 amino acids. Only the CDR3 DNA is retained, 48 bases long and in frame from the first base. From the germline V gene, CDR1 is KGHDR and CDR2 is SFDVKD. This was a case-control study nested in a cohort of healthcare workers in London, UK, who had nasopharyngeal swab PCR tests and blood samples taken every week. Healthcare workers were recruited during the week of the UK lockdown, between 23 and 31 March 2020, and followed weekly for up to about 15 weeks. General conclusions and limits of the study: Matching against VDJdb was skewed toward anti-spike CD8 responses, likely underestimated virus-specific expansions, and missed private and CD4 specificities.

The V and J segments used are TRBV24-1 and TRBJ2-1; 8 junctional bases match TRBD1. The sample consisted of whole blood, taken at baseline. The source of this sequence is an adult who was a healthcare worker with PCR-confirmed SARS-CoV-2 infection or an uninfected control (not recorded which). The CDR3 protein is CATSDSRGLDGNEQFF. The nucleotides read TGTGCCACCAGTGATTCCAGGGGGCTCGACGGGAATGAGCAGTTCTTC.